The clone carrying this T cell receptor beta chain has ten or more counts. V lost 6 bases and J lost 3; bases outside the gene matches: 4. CDR1 and CDR2 (germline): MNHEY, SMNVEV (reference sequence). CDR3 length: 14 amino acids. The data originate from a study of human T cells and chemical hapten exposure. Time point: healthy volunteer bleed at 2 weeks. The total RNA was obtained from whole blood that was not fractionated. Individual cDNA molecules had unique molecular identifiers attached to them by the library. TCRdb re-analysed the RACE reads in MiXCR, keeping a single row per CDR3 protein. Of tens of thousands of distinct CDR3 sequences detected, around 4.5% appear once; the ten largest clones hold roughly 6%.

The rearrangement uses TRBV27 and TRBJ2-2; 7 bases are shared with TRBD2. The specimen sequenced was whole blood. The TCR sequence derives from a human donor in good health. Some clones in this sample may be carry-over from other donors' samples. The CDR3 reads CASRAGPYTGELFF. The CDR3 DNA follows: TGTGCCAGCAGAGCGGGACCTTACACCGGGGAGCTGTTTTTT.